Listed here is a single T cell receptor (beta chain). Its matching antigen is unknown. This specimen comes from a study of regulatory T cells. Points from the study as a whole: In CD3G-deficient patients, conventional CD4+ T cells were enriched for hydrophobic CDR3 residues at positions 6 and 7.

Amplification used 52 TRBV primers and 13 TRBJ primers. Generated by immunoSEQ multiplex PCR, the TCRdb table keeps only in-frame clones and is missing some. The profile shows about 34,000 clones, 93% of them singletons. The CDR3 totals 14 residues. Germline lookup yields CDR1 MDHEN and CDR2 SYDVKM. V was trimmed by 4 bases and J by 4 bases, leaving 14 bases between them. This TCR derives from a child aged 2-15 years with CD3G deficiency. The chain combines TRBV28 with TRBJ2-7; perhaps TRBD2 as D (6 bases). The sequenced material came from conventional CD4+ T cells sorted from blood. CDR3 region: CASSSPGLGYEQYF. The CDR3 DNA follows: TGTGCCAGCAGTTCTCCGGGACTCGGGTACGAGCAGTACTTC.